This T cell receptor (beta chain) is from a study of shared clonotypes between healthy human individuals. Study information: Per donor, three plates held CD4 naive cells, three held CD4 memory, two held CD8 naive and one held CD8 memory. The study, taken as a whole, reports: A few donors had roughly 5% of their naive CD4 clonotypes in common.

Authors' data handling: In the immunoSEQ data, sequences were junction-only and lacked quality scores, so filtering differed. TCRdb's copy holds only in-frame clones and misses some; the assay was immunoSEQ multiplex PCR. Clone size and V and J calls were adopted from that table, with D and trimming inferred from the DNA. The repertoire consists of some 2,100,000 clones, with almost 96% occurring once and the leading ten covering roughly 0.13%. Concerning this clone itself: Antigen unknown.

Trimming removed 3 bases from V and 0 bases from J, with 12 bases in between. The CDR3 consists of 15 residues. CDR1 is MNHNS, CDR2 SASEGT, per germline. Sequenced sample: naive CD4+ T cells sorted from blood. The subset denotes: CD45RA+ positively selected. The chain employs TRBV6-1 and TRBJ2-7; D may be TRBD1 (5 bases). This sequence was found in a man between 18 and 35 years old in good health. The CDR3 nucleotides read TGTGCCAGCAGTGACCGGACACGGAGCTCCTACGAGCAGTACTTC. The encoded protein is CASSDRTRSSYEQYF.